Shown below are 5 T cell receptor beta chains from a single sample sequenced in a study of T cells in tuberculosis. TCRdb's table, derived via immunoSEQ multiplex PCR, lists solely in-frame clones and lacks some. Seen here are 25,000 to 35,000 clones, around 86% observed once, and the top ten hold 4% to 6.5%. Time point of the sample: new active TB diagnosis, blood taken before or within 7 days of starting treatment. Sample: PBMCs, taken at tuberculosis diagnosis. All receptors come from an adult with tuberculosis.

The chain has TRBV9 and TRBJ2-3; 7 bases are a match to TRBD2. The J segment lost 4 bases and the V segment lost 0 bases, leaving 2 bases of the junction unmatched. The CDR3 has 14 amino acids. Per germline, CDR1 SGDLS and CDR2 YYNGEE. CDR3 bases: TGTGCCAGCAGCGTAGAGGGGAGGGCAGATACGCAGTATTTT. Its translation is CASSVEGRADTQYF.

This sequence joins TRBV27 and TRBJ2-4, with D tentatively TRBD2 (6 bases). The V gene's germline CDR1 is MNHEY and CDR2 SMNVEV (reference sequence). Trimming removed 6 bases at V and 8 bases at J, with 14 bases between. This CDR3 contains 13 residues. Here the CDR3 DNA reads TGTGCCAGCAGCTTAGCTCCGGGGGACATTCAGTACTTC. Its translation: CASSLAPGDIQYF.

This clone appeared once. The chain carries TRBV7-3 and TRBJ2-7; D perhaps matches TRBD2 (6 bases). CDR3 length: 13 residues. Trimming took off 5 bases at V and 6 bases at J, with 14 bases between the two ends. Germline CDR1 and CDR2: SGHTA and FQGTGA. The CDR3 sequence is CASSRDSTSEQYF. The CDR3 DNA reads TGTGCCAGCAGCCGGGACTCAACCTCCGAGCAGTACTTC. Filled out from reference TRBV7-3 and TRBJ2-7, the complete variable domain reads GAGVSQTPSNKVTEKGKYVELRCDPISGHTALYWYRQSLGQGPEFLIYFQGTGAADDSGLPNDRFFAVRPEGSVSTLKIQRTERGDSAVYLCASSRDSTSEQYFGPGTRLTVT.

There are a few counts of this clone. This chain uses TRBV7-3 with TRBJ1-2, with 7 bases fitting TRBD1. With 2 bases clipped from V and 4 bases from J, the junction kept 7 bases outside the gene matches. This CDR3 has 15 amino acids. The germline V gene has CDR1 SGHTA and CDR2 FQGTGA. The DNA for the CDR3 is TGTGCCAGCAGCTTACTTGGAGGACAGGTCTATGGCTACACCTTC. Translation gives CASSLLGGQVYGYTF.

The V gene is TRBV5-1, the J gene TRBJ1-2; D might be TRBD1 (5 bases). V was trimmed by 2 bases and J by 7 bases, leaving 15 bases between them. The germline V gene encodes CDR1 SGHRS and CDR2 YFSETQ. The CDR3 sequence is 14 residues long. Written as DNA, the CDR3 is TGCGCCAGCAGCTTCGGGGACTATTCCCCTGGCTACACCTTC. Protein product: CASSFGDYSPGYTF.